This T cell receptor (beta chain) appears in the sequencing data of a study of cytomegalovirus exposure and HLA in healthy donors. Assay: immunoSEQ multiplex PCR; the TCRdb copy retains only in-frame clones and omits some. In the table there are tens of thousands of clones, around 95% of which are singletons. The ends lost 5 bases at V and 3 bases at J; junction bases unmatched: 9. CDR3 size: 15 residues. Germline CDR1 SGHAT, CDR2 FQNNGV. A remark on this clone: Its antigen is unknown.

The study's findings and limits: Usually a TCR sequence was rare, but some public TCRs were found in many donors. TCR beta chains numbering some 160 were designated cytomegalovirus-associated. In the roughly 120 validation repertoires, a later analysis found that first-cohort TCR clusters tended to co-occur. In vitro experiments confirmed that three CMV-associated chains were specific for CMV antigens.

This sequence originates from a woman between 18 and 29 years old in good health and CMV-seropositive. The J gene is TRBJ2-7, the V gene TRBV11-2, with TRBD1 matching over 8 bases. Source material: PBMCs. The DNA of the CDR3 is TGTGCCAGCAGCCCGCTGACAGGGGCCCTCTACGAGCAGTACTTC. It specifies CASSPLTGALYEQYF.